The 24 T cell receptor beta chains below were found in one sample sequenced in a study of PD-1 blockade in classical Hodgkin lymphoma. TCRdb keeps only in-frame clones here, not all; method: immunoSEQ multiplex PCR. The data contain roughly 150,000 clones, 78% of them seen just once; the ten biggest clones take up roughly 9.8%. Brentuximab vedotin exposure varied, and every patient relapsed after autologous stem cell transplantation. Sequencing was performed on peripheral blood mononuclear cells (PBMCs), taken before the second cycle of nivolumab. These receptor sequences come from a human donor with classical Hodgkin lymphoma.

This clone was observed a handful of times. The rearrangement uses TRBV19 and TRBJ2-7; maybe TRBD1 (6 bases). The V gene lost 4 bases and the J gene lost 3 bases, with 16 bases spanning the gap. CDR1 LNHDA and CDR2 SQIVND come from the germline V gene (reference sequence). The CDR3 contains 15 residues. The CDR3 DNA reads TGTGCCAGTAGTACCGATCACAGGGTAAACTACGAGCAGTACTTC. Encoded protein: CASSTDHRVNYEQYF. Supplemented by reference TRBV19 and TRBJ2-7, the full variable domain reads DGGITQSPKYLFRKEGQNVTLSCEQNLNHDAMYWYRQDPGQGLRLIYYSQIVNDFQKGDIAEGYSVSREKKESFPLTVTSAQKNPTAFYLCASSTDHRVNYEQYFGPGTRLTVT.

The J gene is TRBJ2-3, the V gene TRBV27; 8 bases are shared with TRBD1. CDR1 is MNHEY and CDR2 is SMNVEV in the germline V gene (reference sequence). The CDR3 extends over 17 amino acids. Losses at the gene ends were 3 bases for V and 2 bases for J; bases not matched to a gene: 10. The CDR3 sequence: CASSFGRGLGFTDTQYF. The CDR3 coding sequence is TGTGCCAGCAGTTTTGGCAGGGGGCTGGGTTTCACAGATACGCAGTATTTT.

As DNA, the CDR3 is TGTGCCAGCAGCTTGTTTCACGGGACCACAGATACGCAGTATTTT. Translated: CASSLFHGTTDTQYF. The chain employs TRBV5-8 and TRBJ2-3; perhaps D is TRBD1 or TRBD2 (5 bases each). The CDR3 sequence is 15 residues long. The V end was cut by 1 base, the J end by 2 bases, with 11 bases between. In germline, CDR1 is SGHTS, CDR2 YDEGEE.

In its sample, this clone was seen once. The chain joins TRBV30 to TRBJ2-1, with 7 bases fitting TRBD2. The CDR3 is 12 amino acids. CDR1 is GTSNPN and CDR2 is SVGIG in the germline V gene (reference sequence). The J segment lost 3 bases and the V segment lost 5 bases, leaving 1 base of the junction unmatched. The CDR3 reads CAWGGSYNEQFF. In DNA, the CDR3 is TGTGCCTGGGGCGGGAGCTACAATGAGCAGTTCTTC.

The chain couples TRBV7-7 to TRBJ2-1; no clear D. The CDR3 runs to 10 residues. V lost 10 bases to trimming and J lost 15 bases, with 16 bases between them. CDR1 is SSHAT and CDR2 is FNYEAQ in the germline V gene (reference sequence). DNA for the CDR3: TGTGCCACCTCTCGGCCACCGGGGTTCTTC. As protein: CATSRPPGFF. Full variable domain (rest looked up from reference TRBV7-7 and TRBJ2-1): GAGVSQSPRYKVTKRGQDVTLRCDPISSHATLYWYQQALGQGPEFLTYFNYEAQPDKSGLPSDRFSAERPEGSISTLTIQRTEQRDSAMYRCATSRPPGFFGPGTRLTVL.

The J gene is TRBJ2-7, the V gene TRBV7-9; D gene unclear. Germline CDR1 SEHNR, CDR2 FQNEAQ (reference sequence). V shed 1 base and J shed 3 bases, with 16 bases lying between them. This CDR3 spans 16 amino acids. CDR3 protein: CASSLVFRNVDYEQYF. CDR3 nucleotide sequence: TGTGCCAGCAGCTTAGTGTTCAGGAACGTAGACTACGAGCAGTACTTC.

This clone was detected only a few times. The rearrangement links TRBV9 to TRBJ2-7; 11 bases are shared with TRBD2. J was trimmed by 9 bases and V by 6 bases; bases with no gene match: 20. Germline V gene sequence: CDR1 SGDLS, CDR2 YYNGEE. This CDR3 has 17 amino acids. The CDR3 sequence: CASNRAGGLVAGGVQYF. In DNA form, the CDR3 reads TGTGCCAGCAACCGGGCTGGGGGCCTTGTAGCGGGAGGGGTGCAGTACTTC.

The genes are TRBV6-5 and TRBJ1-2, with 7 bases that match TRBD1. After removal of 2 bases from V and 2 bases from J, the junction contained 8 bases not matched to a gene. The CDR3 is 16 amino acids. The germline V gene has CDR1 MNHEY and CDR2 SVGAGI. The CDR3 is CASSYGPYRGNYGYTF. DNA for the CDR3: TGTGCCAGCAGTTACGGACCGTACAGGGGCAACTATGGCTACACCTTC.

Worth noting for this clone: The same CDR3 can be traced to other DNA sequences in this sample. The chain employs TRBV28 and TRBJ2-2, with TRBD1 identical over 9 bases. Germline trimming cut 6 bases from V and 3 bases from J; bases unmatched to any gene: 5. From germline, CDR1 is MDHEN and CDR2 SYDVKM. The CDR3 contains 15 residues. The DNA for the CDR3 is TGTGCCAGCAGCCGACGGGACAGGGACACCGGGGAGCTGTTTTTT. Amino acids: CASSRRDRDTGELFF.

CDR3 in amino acids: CASSTDRGPSYEQYF. Here the CDR3 DNA reads TGTGCCAGCAGCACGGACAGGGGCCCCTCCTACGAGCAGTACTTC. V gene TRBV5-8 combines with J gene TRBJ2-7; 9 bases match TRBD1. Germline lookup yields CDR1 SGHTS and CDR2 YDEGEE. CDR3 length: 15 amino acids. The ends lost 4 bases at V and 0 bases at J; junction bases unmatched: 5.

The chain employs TRBV9 and TRBJ2-3; D uncertain. The CDR3 totals 14 residues. CDR1 and CDR2 (germline): SGDLS, YYNGEE. Trimming took off 0 bases at V and 1 base at J, with 6 bases between the two ends. CDR3 bases: TGTGCCAGCAGCGTAGCTTGGGGCACAGATACGCAGTATTTT. This gives the protein CASSVAWGTDTQYF.

The chain joins TRBV18 to TRBJ1-1, with unresolved D. Germline assignment: CDR1 KGHSH and CDR2 LQKENI. Between the trimmed V and J ends, which lost 4 bases and 1 base, there was a span of 10 bases. CDR3 size: 14 residues. CDR3 DNA sequence: TGTGCCAGCTCACTGGGGTCTGGGAACACTGAAGCTTTCTTT. This sequence encodes CASSLGSGNTEAFF.

V usage is TRBV10-3 and J usage is TRBJ1-2; TRBD1 aligns across 12 bases. The germline V gene has CDR1 ENHRY and CDR2 SYGVKD. This CDR3 contains 17 residues. J lost 8 bases, V lost 1 base, and 11 bases had no gene match. The CDR3 loop is CAISEFERGQGAGGYTF. The CDR3 region has the DNA TGTGCCATCAGTGAGTTTGAGAGGGGACAGGGGGCAGGAGGCTACACCTTC.

The table lists this clone with a count of one. The chain joins TRBV29-1 to TRBJ1-3; D gene uncertain. The ends were cut back, 7 bases at V and 1 base at J, with 8 bases in the middle. The V gene's germline CDR1 is SQVTM and CDR2 ANQGSEA. CDR3 length: 12 residues. The CDR3 sequence is CSAAGSGNTIYF. DNA for the CDR3: TGCAGCGCCGCCGGGTCTGGAAACACCATATATTTT.

With respect to this clone: Its ends do not fully match the called genes, so a read error is possible. The V call is TRBV19, the J call TRBJ1-3; no definite D call. Germline CDR1 reads LNHDA; CDR2 reads SQIVND (reference sequence). This CDR3 contains 15 residues. This chain's CDR3 is CASSGGVLSGNTIYF. CDR3 nucleotide sequence: TGTGCCAGTAGTGGCGGGGTGCTCTCTGGAAATACCATATATTTT.

The chain carries TRBV9 and TRBJ2-5; 11 bases fit TRBD2. Germline V gene sequence: CDR1 SGDLS, CDR2 YYNGEE. Germline trimming cut 4 bases from V and 4 bases from J; bases unmatched to any gene: 6. There are 15 residues in the CDR3. This CDR3 is CASSPLAGGRETQYF. CDR3 DNA sequence: TGTGCCAGCAGCCCTTTAGCGGGGGGGCGAGAGACCCAGTACTTC.

This clone has a single count. This sequence joins TRBV14 and TRBJ2-1, with D perhaps TRBD1 (5 bases). The CDR3 consists of 13 residues. V shed 9 bases and J shed 9 bases, with 18 bases lying between them. The germline V gene has CDR1 SGHDN and CDR2 FVKESK. The CDR3 region is CARSNLLRGEQFF. The CDR3 DNA is TGTGCCAGAAGTAACTTATTAAGGGGTGAGCAGTTCTTC.

A single count supports this clone. The chain uses TRBV9 and TRBJ1-3; D might be TRBD1 (6 bases). The CDR3 is 15 amino acids. The germline V gene encodes CDR1 SGDLS and CDR2 YYNGEE. V dropped 3 bases and J dropped 4 bases, with 14 bases sitting between them. Written as DNA, the CDR3 is TGTGCCAGCAGCGCTACAGGGTCATCAGGAAACACCATATATTTT. It encodes CASSATGSSGNTIYF.

The chain uses TRBV7-9 and TRBJ2-5; weak D call: TRBD1 (5 bases). Germline lookup yields CDR1 SEHNR and CDR2 FQNEAQ (reference sequence). The CDR3 has 13 residues. Trimming took off 4 bases at V and 1 base at J, with 7 bases between the two ends. CDR3 in DNA: TGTGCCAGCAGCTCCCAGGGCCAAGAGACCCAGTACTTC. As protein: CASSSQGQETQYF.

The chain couples TRBV29-1 to TRBJ2-7; weak D call: TRBD2 (5 bases). Deletions cut 4 bases from V and 3 bases from J, with 10 bases between. CDR1 and CDR2 from the germline V gene are SQVTM and ANQGSEA. The CDR3 has 12 amino acids. CDR3 nucleotides: TGCAGCGTTGCAGGACGGGGCTACGAGCAGTACTTC. Its translation: CSVAGRGYEQYF.

About this clone itself: Other nucleotide sequences in the sample specify the same CDR3. V gene TRBV18 combines with J gene TRBJ2-3; D is tentatively TRBD1 or TRBD2 (5 bases each). This CDR3 spans 12 amino acids. V was pared by 2 bases and J by 6 bases, with 6 bases between. The germline V gene encodes CDR1 KGHSH and CDR2 LQKENI. CDR3: CASSPGGDTQYF. The CDR3 DNA sequence: TGTGCCAGCTCACCAGGGGGTGATACGCAGTATTTT.

This chain joins TRBV19 and TRBJ1-2; TRBD1 might be the D (6 bases). The CDR3 totals 13 residues. Germline V lookup: CDR1 LNHDA, CDR2 SQIVND (reference sequence). Trimming took 3 bases from V and 8 from J, leaving 13 bases between them. The CDR3 DNA reads as TGTGCCAGTAGTATGCGGGGGGCGAGGGGCTACACCTTC. Encoded protein: CASSMRGARGYTF.

V and J are TRBV5-4 and TRBJ1-1; D is undetermined. V was shortened by 0 bases and J by 2 bases, with 8 bases between the two germline ends. Germline V lookup: CDR1 SGHNT, CDR2 YYREEE (reference sequence). This CDR3 has 14 amino acids. The CDR3 DNA reads as TGTGCCAGCAGCTTGGGCGGAAGAAACACTGAAGCTTTCTTT. This encodes CASSLGGRNTEAFF.

This chain connects TRBV5-6 to TRBJ2-3; 10 bases fit TRBD2. Germline V gives CDR1 SGHDT, CDR2 YYEEEE. The CDR3 has 16 residues. J lost 5 bases, V lost 0 bases, and 6 bases had no gene match. In DNA, the CDR3 is TGTGCCAGCAGCTTGGCCCAGCGGGGGGGTGGAGATACGCAGTATTTT. This translates into CASSLAQRGGGDTQYF. Variable domain in full (rest from reference TRBV5-6 and TRBJ2-3): DAGVTQSPTHLIKTRGQQVTLRCSPKSGHDTVSWYQQALGQGPQFIFQYYEEEERQRGNFPDRFSGHQFPNYSSELNVNALLLGDSALYLCASSLAQRGGGDTQYFGPGTRLTVL.